This T cell receptor (beta chain) was obtained from a study of blood T cell repertoires in COVID-19. Produced via immunoSEQ multiplex PCR; TCRdb's table is partial and in-frame only. The table records approximately 180,000 clones, more than 75% of them present only once. Trimming cost V 4 bases and J 9 bases, with 10 bases left between them. The CDR3 extends over 13 amino acids. Germline V gene data show CDR1 as MNHEY and CDR2 as SMNVEV (reference sequence). Sequencing used PBMCs or T cells enriched from blood (not recorded which). The chain carries TRBV27 and TRBJ1-6; D ambiguous. The TCR was taken from a woman aged 45-65 years with acute COVID-19. This CDR3 reads CASSSLPTSPLHF. The CDR3 DNA reads TGTGCCAGCAGTTCCCTACCCACTTCACCCCTCCACTTT.